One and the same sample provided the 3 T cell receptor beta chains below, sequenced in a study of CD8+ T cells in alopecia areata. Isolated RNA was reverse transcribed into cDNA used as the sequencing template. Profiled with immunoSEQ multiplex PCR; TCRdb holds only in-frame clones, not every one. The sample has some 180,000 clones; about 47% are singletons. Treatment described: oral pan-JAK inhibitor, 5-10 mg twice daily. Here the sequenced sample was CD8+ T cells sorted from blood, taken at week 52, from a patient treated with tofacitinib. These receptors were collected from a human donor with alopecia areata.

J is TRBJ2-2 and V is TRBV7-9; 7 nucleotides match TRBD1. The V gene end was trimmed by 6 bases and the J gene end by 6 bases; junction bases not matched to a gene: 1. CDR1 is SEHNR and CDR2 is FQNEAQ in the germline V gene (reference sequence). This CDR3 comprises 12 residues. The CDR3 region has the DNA TGTGCCAGCAGACAGGGGCCCGGGGAGCTGTTTTTT. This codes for CASRQGPGELFF. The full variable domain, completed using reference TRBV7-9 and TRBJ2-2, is DTGVSQNPRHKITKRGQNVTFRCDPISEHNRLYWYRQTLGQGPEFLTYFQNEAQLEKSRLLSDRFSAERPKGSFSTLEIQRTEQGDSAMYLCASRQGPGELFFGEGSRLTVL.

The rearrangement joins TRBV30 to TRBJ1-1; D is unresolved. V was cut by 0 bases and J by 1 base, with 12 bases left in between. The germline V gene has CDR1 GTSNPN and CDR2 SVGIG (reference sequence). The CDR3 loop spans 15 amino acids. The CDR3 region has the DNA TGTGCCTGGAGTGTACTTGCAGCTCAGAACACTGAAGCTTTCTTT. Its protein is CAWSVLAAQNTEAFF. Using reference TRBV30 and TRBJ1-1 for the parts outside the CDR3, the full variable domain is SQTIHQWPATLVQPVGSPLSLECTVEGTSNPNLYWYRQAAGRGLQLLFYSVGIGQISSEVPQNLSASRPQDRQFILSSKKLLLSDSGFYLCAWSVLAAQNTEAFFGQGTRLTVV.

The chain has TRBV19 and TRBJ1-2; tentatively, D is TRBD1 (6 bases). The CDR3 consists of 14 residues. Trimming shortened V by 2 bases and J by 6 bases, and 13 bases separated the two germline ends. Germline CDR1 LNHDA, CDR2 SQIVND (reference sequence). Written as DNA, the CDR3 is TGTGCCAGTAGTATATCAGCGGGGGCGGATGGCTACACCTTC. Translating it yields CASSISAGADGYTF.